The next 24 T cell receptor beta chains were all read from a single sample in a study of blood T cell repertoires in COVID-19. Clones were read by immunoSEQ multiplex PCR, and TCRdb kept only the in-frame ones, dropping some. Altogether roughly 92,000 clones are present, roughly 88% being singletons, with the ten largest covering approximately 34%. The sample was peripheral blood. Receptors originate from a woman of 80 years or more with active or convalescent COVID-19.

The chain carries TRBV29-1 and TRBJ2-5; TRBD2 aligns across 8 bases. Per the germline V gene, CDR1 is SQVTM and CDR2 is ANQGSEA. CDR3 length: 16 amino acids. Unmatched junction bases numbered 12, after V lost 1 base and J lost 5 bases. In DNA, the CDR3 is TGCAGCGTTGAAGGCGGGTCGGGGGGGTTTTTGGAGACCCAGTACTTC. This sequence encodes CSVEGGSGGFLETQYF.

The chain employs TRBV19 and TRBJ1-5, with D possibly being TRBD1 (5 bases). V lost 4 bases and J lost 3, with 16 bases in between. The CDR3 totals 16 residues. The germline CDR1 and CDR2 sequences are LNHDA and SQIVND (reference sequence). Here the CDR3 reads CASSSSSGLLNQPQHF. As DNA, the CDR3 is TGTGCCAGTAGTAGTAGTTCGGGACTGCTCAATCAGCCCCAGCATTTT.

This clone has a single count. The rearrangement links TRBV3-1 (or the pseudogene TRBV3-2) to TRBJ2-1; D unresolved. Looked up from germline, CDR1 is LGHDT and CDR2 is YNNKEL (reference sequence). Trimming cost V 4 bases and J 7 bases, with 8 bases left between them. The CDR3 has 12 residues. CDR3 in amino acids: CASSPFGNEQFF. CDR3 coding DNA: TGTGCCAGCAGCCCCTTCGGGAATGAGCAGTTCTTC.

The V and J genes are TRBV29-1 and TRBJ2-7, with TRBD1 matching over 8 bases. J gave up 0 bases and V 7 bases, and 5 bases lay outside the gene matches. Germline CDR1 SQVTM, CDR2 ANQGSEA. This CDR3 contains 13 residues. In DNA form, the CDR3 reads TGCAGCGGGACGGACAGGGTCTCCTACGAGCAGTACTTC. Its protein product is CSGTDRVSYEQYF.

The chain is built from TRBV30 and TRBJ2-5; 8 nucleotides agree with TRBD2. The V and J ends lost 3 bases and 4 bases, in that order; junction bases with no gene match: 7. Germline assignment: CDR1 GTSNPN and CDR2 SVGIG (reference sequence). This CDR3 is built from 14 residues. The CDR3 region has the DNA TGTGCCTGGAGCCCGGGACTAGTAATAGAGACCCAGTACTTC. This gives the protein CAWSPGLVIETQYF. The full variable domain, completed using reference TRBV30 and TRBJ2-5, is SQTIHQWPATLVQPVGSPLSLECTVEGTSNPNLYWYRQAAGRGLQLLFYSVGIGQISSEVPQNLSASRPQDRQFILSSKKLLLSDSGFYLCAWSPGLVIETQYFGPGTRLLVL.

This chain links TRBV19 with TRBJ1-1; D is uncertain. This CDR3 region has 14 residues. CDR1 and CDR2 (germline): LNHDA, SQIVND (reference sequence). V was trimmed by 3 bases and J by 4 bases, leaving 12 bases between them. The CDR3 sequence is CASSIRRPATEAFF. The CDR3 nucleotides are TGTGCCAGTAGTATTCGCAGGCCCGCCACTGAAGCTTTCTTT.

The chain employs TRBV5-1 and TRBJ2-6; TRBD1 might be the D (6 bases). V lost 3 bases to trimming and J lost 0 bases, with 16 bases between them. This CDR3 contains 18 residues. Germline CDR1 reads SGHRS; CDR2 reads YFSETQ. This CDR3 is CASSSPGTSSSGANVLTF. In DNA, the CDR3 is TGCGCCAGCAGCTCCCCCGGGACATCAAGCTCTGGGGCCAACGTCCTGACTTTC.

This clone was counted between two and nine times. This sequence joins TRBV6-5 and TRBJ1-1; the D gene is possibly TRBD1 (5 bases). The V gene lost 11 bases and the J gene lost 4 bases, with 11 bases spanning the gap. Germline V gives CDR1 MNHEY, CDR2 SVGAGI. This CDR3 is 11 amino acids long. The CDR3 DNA is TGTGCCTGCCGACAGAGCACTGAAGCTTTCTTT. Its protein is CACRQSTEAFF.

The chain joins TRBV27 to TRBJ2-5, with D perhaps matching TRBD1 (6 bases). Trimming removed 0 bases at V and 4 bases at J, with 12 bases between. The CDR3 runs to 15 residues. CDR1 MNHEY and CDR2 SMNVEV come from the germline V gene (reference sequence). The CDR3 spells CASSLSQGGGETQYF. The CDR3 nucleotides are TGTGCCAGCAGTTTATCACAGGGTGGGGGAGAGACCCAGTACTTC.

This clone has just one count. V is TRBV28 and J is TRBJ1-4; 7 nucleotides align to TRBD1. The CDR3 covers 14 residues. The ends lost 6 bases at V and 5 bases at J; junction bases unmatched: 6. Germline V gene sequence: CDR1 MDHEN, CDR2 SYDVKM. The CDR3 DNA reads TGTGCCAGCAGCGTACAGGGGATCAATGAAAAACTGTTTTTT. Encoded protein: CASSVQGINEKLFF.

The gene calls are TRBV10-3 and TRBJ1-5, with 7 bases identical to TRBD1. The CDR3 spans 14 residues. The junction had 14 bases not matched to a gene; V was cut back by 11 bases and J by 7 bases. In germline, CDR1 is ENHRY, CDR2 SYGVKD. CDR3 DNA: TGTGCCGCCTCGGCCCTTCAGGGGGACCAGCCCCAGCATTTT. It encodes CAASALQGDQPQHF.

The chain has TRBV5-1 and TRBJ2-2, with 14 bases identical to TRBD2. The V gene end was trimmed by 6 bases and the J gene end by 8 bases; junction bases not matched to a gene: 6. Germline CDR1 is SGHRS and CDR2 is YFSETQ. The CDR3 totals 15 residues. CDR3 sequence (DNA): TGCGCCAGCAAGGGACTAGCGGGGGCCCCGGGGGAGCTGTTTTTT. Translated: CASKGLAGAPGELFF.

This clone was recorded a few times. Written as DNA, the CDR3 is TGTGCCAGCAGCCCGGGGATGGGGAATCAGCCCCAGCATTTT. It codes for CASSPGMGNQPQHF. The chain has TRBV7-8 and TRBJ1-5, with unresolved D. V shed 5 bases and J shed 4 bases, with 12 bases lying between them. The germline V gene encodes CDR1 SGHVS and CDR2 FQNEAQ. The CDR3 is 14 amino acids.

This sequence joins TRBV11-2 and TRBJ2-6; 8 positions match TRBD1. Germline values: CDR1 SGHAT, CDR2 FQNNGV. Unmatched junction bases numbered 11, after V lost 3 bases and J lost 4 bases. This CDR3 contains 18 residues. The CDR3 here is CASSLDRASFPGANVLTF. The DNA of the CDR3 is TGTGCCAGCAGCTTGGACAGGGCGTCGTTTCCAGGGGCCAACGTCCTGACTTTC.

The chain has TRBV5-5 and TRBJ1-3; D is undetermined. Trimming pared 0 bases from V and 0 bases from J, leaving 10 bases between. The CDR3 runs 16 residues. The germline V gene has CDR1 SGHKS and CDR2 YYEKEE (reference sequence). This CDR3 reads CASSLEATGSGNTIYF. For the CDR3, the DNA is TGTGCCAGCAGCTTGGAGGCGACGGGCTCTGGAAACACCATATATTTT.

The V and J genes are TRBV24-1 and TRBJ2-7, with TRBD1 as a possible D gene (5 bases). V lost 10 bases, J lost 6 bases, and 9 bases lay in between. The CDR3 spans 10 residues. CDR1 is KGHDR, CDR2 SFDVKD, per germline. CDR3 region: CATGRGEQYF. CDR3 sequence (DNA): TGTGCCACTGGTAGGGGCGAGCAGTACTTC.

J is TRBJ1-1 and V is TRBV2; 8 bases line up with TRBD1. The CDR3 is 16 residues long. Germline V CDR1 and CDR2: SNHLY, FYNNEI. After removal of 0 bases from V and 3 bases from J, the junction contained 6 bases not matched to a gene. CDR3 nucleotide sequence: TGTGCCAGCAGTGAAGCGCCAGGGGGCGCTGACACTGAAGCTTTCTTT. This encodes CASSEAPGGADTEAFF. The full variable domain, rest sourced from reference TRBV2 and TRBJ1-1, is EPEVTQTPSHQVTQMGQEVILRCVPISNHLYFYWYRQILGQKVEFLVSFYNNEISEKSEIFDDQFSVERPDGSNFTLKIRSTKLEDSAMYFCASSEAPGGADTEAFFGQGTRLTVV.

The DNA of the CDR3 is TGTGCCAGCAGCCTTGGACTAGCGGGAGTGGCCGGGGAGCTGTTTTTT. Translation: CASSLGLAGVAGELFF. This chain joins TRBV27 and TRBJ2-2; 13 positions match TRBD2. This CDR3 contains 16 residues. Trimming cost V 6 bases and J 6 bases; bases outside gene matches: 7. The germline V gene has CDR1 MNHEY and CDR2 SMNVEV (reference sequence).

The chain employs TRBV19 and TRBJ1-5, with D tentatively TRBD1 (6 bases). The germline V gene has CDR1 LNHDA and CDR2 SQIVND (reference sequence). The CDR3 is made up of 15 amino acids. With 5 bases removed from V and 2 bases from J, the gap between germline ends came to 13 bases. CDR3 sequence reads: CASSFGGGGNQPQHF. Here the CDR3 DNA reads TGTGCCAGTAGTTTCGGAGGGGGGGGCAATCAGCCCCAGCATTTT.

The genes are TRBV7-9 and TRBJ2-7, with D unresolved. CDR1 and CDR2 from the germline V gene are SEHNR and FQNEAQ (reference sequence). The CDR3 has 14 residues. V dropped 5 bases and J dropped 4 bases, with 15 bases sitting between them. CDR3 sequence: CASSPQTNSYEQYF. CDR3 nucleotides: TGTGCCAGCAGCCCCCAAACTAACTCTTACGAGCAGTACTTC.

V usage is TRBV11-2 and J usage is TRBJ2-5; D gene ambiguous. This CDR3 is 11 amino acids long. V was trimmed by 6 bases and J by 5 bases, leaving 7 bases between them. Looked up from germline, CDR1 is SGHAT and CDR2 is FQNNGV. The CDR3 region has the DNA TGTGCCAGCAGTTATCAGGAGACCCAGTACTTC. It codes for CASSYQETQYF.

V usage is TRBV7-2 and J usage is TRBJ2-4; D possibly corresponds to TRBD2 (7 bases). The ends were cut back, 5 bases at V and 9 bases at J, with 17 bases in the middle. CDR1 SGHTA and CDR2 FQGNSA come from the germline V gene. The CDR3 is 14 amino acids. Here the CDR3 DNA reads TGTGCCAGCAGCCCCGGGGAGGGGGGGCCCATTCAGTACTTC. Protein: CASSPGEGGPIQYF.

The V gene is TRBV5-1, the J gene TRBJ1-2, with a possible D match to TRBD1 (5 bases). Germline lookup yields CDR1 SGHRS and CDR2 YFSETQ. The V end was cut by 0 bases, the J end by 2 bases, with 17 bases between. The CDR3 sequence is 17 residues long. The CDR3 loop is CASSLAVSPGQNYGYTF. The CDR3 nucleotides read TGCGCCAGCAGCTTGGCCGTCTCGCCAGGGCAGAACTATGGCTACACCTTC.

A few counts support this clone. The chain recombines TRBV11-3 with TRBJ1-4; 9 bases agree with TRBD1. Germline V lookup: CDR1 SGHNT, CDR2 YENEEA. Trimming cost V 6 bases and J 7 bases; bases outside gene matches: 9. CDR3 length: 15 amino acids. CDR3 nucleotides: TGTGCCAGCAGTTGGGGGACAGGGAATGGTGAAAAACTGTTTTTT. Translation: CASSWGTGNGEKLFF.